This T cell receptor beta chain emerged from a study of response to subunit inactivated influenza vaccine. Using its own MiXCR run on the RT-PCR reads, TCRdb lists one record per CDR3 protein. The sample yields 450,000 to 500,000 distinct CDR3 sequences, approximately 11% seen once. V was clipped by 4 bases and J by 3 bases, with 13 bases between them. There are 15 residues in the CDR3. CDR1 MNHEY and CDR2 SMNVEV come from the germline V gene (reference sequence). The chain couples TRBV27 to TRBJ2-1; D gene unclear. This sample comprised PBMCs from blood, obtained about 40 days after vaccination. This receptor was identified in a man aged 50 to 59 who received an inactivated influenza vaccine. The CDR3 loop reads CASSSPDLLYNEQFF. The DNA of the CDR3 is TGTGCCAGCAGTTCCCCCGATCTCCTCTACAATGAGCAGTTCTTC.